The rows below give T cell receptor beta chains drawn from one sample of a study of blood T cell repertoires in COVID-19. Here immunoSEQ multiplex PCR was the method, and the copy in TCRdb shows in-frame clones only, minus some. Altogether under 250,000 clones are present, 81% being singletons, with the ten largest covering 8.9%. Sequenced: PBMCs or T cells enriched from blood (not recorded which). The receptors shown here come from a woman in her 50s with acute COVID-19. Both conserved end residues are part of each CDR3. A D gene is named only where the DNA matches it firmly. The size entry is marked missing in some rows and otherwise reads once, few, many or a size class.

TRBJ1-1	-	13	-	TRBV5-1	TGCGCCAGCAGCTTAACAGGGAACACTGAAGCTTTCTTT	CASSLTGNTEAFF
TRBJ2-7	TRBD1	16	-	TRBV7-2	TGTGCCAGCAGCTTACAGGGGGCAGGACCGCCTTACGAGCAGTACTTC	CASSLQGAGPPYEQYF
TRBJ1-1	TRBD1	16	-	TRBV9	TGTGCCAGCAGCCCTCGACAGGGGTCTTTTCTTCCGGGAGCTTTCTTT	CASSPRQGSFLPGAFF
TRBJ1-2	TRBD1	12	once	TRBV12-3/TRBV12-4	TGTGCCAGCAGTGGAGGACAGGGTGGCTACACCTTC	CASSGGQGGYTF
TRBJ2-1	TRBD2	15	-	TRBV9	TGTGCCAGCAGCGCTGAAGGGACTAGCGACGATGAGCAGTTCTTC	CASSAEGTSDDEQFF
TRBJ2-6	-	16	-	TRBV5-4	TGTGCCAGCAGCCCACAGCTCCTCTCTGGGGCCAACGTCCTGACTTTC	CASSPQLLSGANVLTF
TRBJ2-3	-	15	-	TRBV28	TGTGCCAGCAGTTTTGCGAAGTCGCTCACAGATACGCAGTATTTT	CASSFAKSLTDTQYF
TRBJ2-3	TRBD2	17	-	TRBV7-2	TGTGCCAGCAGCCCTCGGTTGGGAGCGGGAGGATCAGATACGCAGTATTTT	CASSPRLGAGGSDTQYF
TRBJ2-5	TRBD1	16	-	TRBV24-1	TGTGCCACCAGTGATGCGGCAACGACAGGGCAAGAGACCCAGTACTTC	CATSDAATTGQETQYF
TRBJ1-5	TRBD1	15	-	TRBV6-5	TGTGCCAGCAGTTCCGCCCGACAGGGCCTAACGCCCCAGCATTTT	CASSSARQGLTPQHF
TRBJ2-2	-	12	-	TRBV5-1	TGCGCCAGCAGCCAAAACACCGGGGAGCTGTTTTTT	CASSQNTGELFF
TRBJ1-1	-	12	-	TRBV29-1	TGCAGCGTTGAGGCATCGAACACTGAAGCTTTCTTT	CSVEASNTEAFF
TRBJ2-3	TRBD2	15	-	TRBV14	TGTGCCAGCAGCCAATGGCGGGGGAATAGTGGTACGCAGTATTTT	CASSQWRGNSGTQYF
TRBJ1-4	-	14	-	TRBV19	TGTGCCAGTAGTATAGGACAGTCGAATGAAAAACTGTTTTTT	CASSIGQSNEKLFF
TRBJ1-5	-	17	-	TRBV19	TGTGCCAGTAATGGGAGGGCGGGGGTAATGAGCAATCAGCCCCAGCATTTT	CASNGRAGVMSNQPQHF
TRBJ2-1	-	15	-	TRBV6-2/TRBV6-3	TGTGCCAGCAGCTTCCGGACTACCTACTTTAATGAGCAGTTCTTC	CASSFRTTYFNEQFF
TRBJ1-1	-	16	-	TRBV19	TGTGCCATCCGGCCTAAGCCCGGGACAACTTACACTGAAGCTTTCTTT	CAIRPKPGTTYTEAFF
TRBJ1-2	TRBD1	14	once	TRBV4-3	TGCGCCAGCAGCCACGAAACGACAGGGTATGGCTACACCTTC	CASSHETTGYGYTF
TRBJ2-7	TRBD1	12	few	TRBV19	TGTGCCAGTAGTGCAGGGGGCTACGAGCAGTACTTC	CASSAGGYEQYF
TRBJ1-1	-	12	-	TRBV12-3/TRBV12-4	TGTGCCAGCAGTTTAAGGACAGACGAAGCTTTCTTT	CASSLRTDEAFF
TRBJ2-3	-	16	few	TRBV18	TGTGCCAGCTCACCACCCCGTCTCGCACGGTCAGATACGCAGTATTTT	CASSPPRLARSDTQYF
TRBJ1-1	TRBD1	16	few	TRBV13	TGTGCCAGCAGCCCAGGGGGCGGGCTGGGGGACACTGAAGCTTTCTTT	CASSPGGGLGDTEAFF
TRBJ1-2	-	15	-	TRBV4-3	TGCGCCAGCAGCCAAGATCTTGTTGGGACTGGTGGCTACACCTTC	CASSQDLVGTGGYTF
TRBJ2-5	TRBD2	15	-	TRBV7-2	TGTGCGAGCACCGGGCTAGCGGGGGGACAAGAGACCCAGTACTTC	CASTGLAGGQETQYF
TRBJ2-2	TRBD1	16	-	TRBV10-3	TGTGCCATCAGTCCTCTAGGGGGCCGGGGCACCGGGGAGCTGTTTTTT	CAISPLGGRGTGELFF
TRBJ2-2	TRBD1	12	-	TRBV19	TGTGCCAGCGCACAGGGGGCTGGGGAGCTGTTTTTT	CASAQGAGELFF
TRBJ2-3	TRBD2	20	few	TRBV3-1/TRBV3-2	TGTGCCAGCAGCCAAGATCCTCCGGGACTAGCGGGAGGGAATAAAGATACGCAGTATTTT	CASSQDPPGLAGGNKDTQYF
TRBJ2-3	-	12	-	TRBV3-1/TRBV3-2	TGTGCCAGCAGACCTACTACAGATACGCAGTATTTT	CASRPTTDTQYF
TRBJ2-7	-	13	-	TRBV6-5	TGTGCCAGCAGTTTGAACAGCTACTACGAGCAGTACTTC	CASSLNSYYEQYF
TRBJ2-1	TRBD2	15	-	TRBV2	TGTGCCAGCAGTGAATCTAGCGGGAGGGCCTTAGAGCAGTTCTTC	CASSESSGRALEQFF
TRBJ1-6	-	14	-	TRBV3-1/TRBV3-2	TGTGCCAGCAGCCAGAATCAGGGGAATTCACCCCTCCACTTT	CASSQNQGNSPLHF
TRBJ1-1	TRBD1	17	-	TRBV5-4	TGTGCCAGCAGCCCCGGTCCCCCGACAGGGGTTAACACTGAAGCTTTCTTT	CASSPGPPTGVNTEAFF
TRBJ1-5	-	13	-	TRBV18	TGTGCCAGCTCAGAGGGCTTCAATCAGCCCCAGCATTTT	CASSEGFNQPQHF
TRBJ2-5	-	13	once	TRBV5-4	TGTGCCAGCAGCCTGGGACTCTCGGAGACCCAGTACTTC	CASSLGLSETQYF
TRBJ1-2	-	9	-	TRBV10-1	TGCGCCAGCAGTGTACCAGCGAACTTC	CASSVPANF
TRBJ1-2	-	15	-	TRBV5-6	TGTGCCAGCAGCTTGTGGGCAGGTGGAATATATGGCTACACCTTC	CASSLWAGGIYGYTF
TRBJ1-1	-	13	-	TRBV7-2	TGTGCCAGCAGCTTAACAGGGAGCACTGAAGCTTTCTTT	CASSLTGSTEAFF
TRBJ1-1	TRBD1	16	few	TRBV6-2/TRBV6-3	TGTGCCAGCAGTGTAGGACAGGAGATCCTGAACACTGAAGCTTTCTTT	CASSVGQEILNTEAFF
TRBJ2-4	TRBD1	13	-	TRBV6-5	TGTGCCAGCAGTCAGGACAGGGGTCGCATTCAGTACTTC	CASSQDRGRIQYF
TRBJ1-6	-	14	-	TRBV6-5	TGTGCCAGCATCCTGACAGCTTATAATTCACCCCTCCACTTT	CASILTAYNSPLHF
TRBJ2-7	-	13	-	TRBV6-6	TGTGCCAGCAGTTTCTCAGCCTCCTACGAGCAGTACTTC	CASSFSASYEQYF
TRBJ2-3	TRBD1	15	-	TRBV27	TGTGCCAGCAGTTTTACAGGGGGAGGCACAGATACGCAGTATTTT	CASSFTGGGTDTQYF
TRBJ2-6	-	21	-	TRBV12-2	TGTGCAAGTCGCTTATTCTTCGGGAATCCACATCTAATCTCTGGGGCCAACGTCCTGACTTTC	CASRLFFGNPHLISGANVLTF
TRBJ2-1	-	15	-	TRBV27	TGTGCCAGCCGACTCAACCGGTGGGCCTACAATGAGCAGTTCTTC	CASRLNRWAYNEQFF
TRBJ2-1	TRBD1	12	-	TRBV12-3/TRBV12-4	TGTGCCAGCAGCCAACAGGGGTTGGGGCAGTTCTTC	CASSQQGLGQFF
TRBJ2-7	-	15	few	TRBV6-1	TGTGCCAGCAGTGAAGGGCAGGGGCCGTCCTACGAGCAGTACTTC	CASSEGQGPSYEQYF
TRBJ2-2	-	13	-	TRBV7-9	TGTGCCAGCAGCCTGACAGACACCGGGGAGCTGTTTTTT	CASSLTDTGELFF
TRBJ1-6	-	14	-	TRBV28	TGTGCCAGCAGTTTGATTCAGGGTTGGTCACCCCTCCACTTT	CASSLIQGWSPLHF
TRBJ2-2	-	17	-	TRBV7-2	TGTGCCAGCAGCTGGGACCTCGACAGGGAGGAGCCCGGGGAGCTGTTTTTT	CASSWDLDREEPGELFF
TRBJ1-1	-	14	few	TRBV18	TGTGCCAGCTCACCACGGGGACAGAACACTGAAGCTTTCTTT	CASSPRGQNTEAFF
TRBJ1-5	TRBD1	16	-	TRBV7-2	TGTGCCAGCAGCTCCTCCCAAGGGGGCAAGGACCAGCCCCAGCATTTT	CASSSSQGGKDQPQHF
TRBJ1-2	-	14	-	TRBV9	TGTGCCAGCAGCGTATTAGGAGGGAACTATGGCTACACCTTC	CASSVLGGNYGYTF
TRBJ2-5	-	14	-	TRBV5-1	TGCGCCAGCAGCTTGGCCCAGGGCAAAGAGACCCAGTACTTC	CASSLAQGKETQYF
TRBJ2-2	-	14	few	TRBV30	TGTGCCTGGAGTTCAGGGGATTGGCACGGGGAGCTGTTTTTT	CAWSSGDWHGELFF
TRBJ1-2	-	14	-	TRBV6-1	TGTGCCAGCAGTGCAGCTGGGAGCGCCGATGGCTACACCTTC	CASSAAGSADGYTF
TRBJ2-2	TRBD2	19	few	TRBV7-2	TGTGCCAGCAGCTTAGGGACTAGCGGGAATAGGTATAATGTAGGGGAGCTGTTTTTT	CASSLGTSGNRYNVGELFF
TRBJ2-7	TRBD2	17	-	TRBV4-1	TGCGCCAGCAGCCAAGCCCCCATTAGCGGGAGGGCTTACGAGCAGTACTTC	CASSQAPISGRAYEQYF
TRBJ1-2	TRBD1	16	-	TRBV3-1/TRBV3-2	TGTGCCAGCAGCCAAGATCCCACAGGGGGTAACTATGGCTACACCTTC	CASSQDPTGGNYGYTF
TRBJ2-3	TRBD2	15	-	TRBV7-9	TGTGCCAGCAGCCCAAGCGGGGGGGCCTCGGATACGCAGTATTTT	CASSPSGGASDTQYF
TRBJ1-2	-	14	many	TRBV4-3	TGCGCCAGCAGCCAAGATTTTCTGAGCTATGGCTACACCTTC	CASSQDFLSYGYTF